This T cell receptor (beta chain) emerged from a study of cytomegalovirus exposure and HLA in healthy donors (dated by TCRdb to about 2017). With regard to the full study: A later analysis indicated that the 120 or so validation repertoires were generated on the platform also employed for the 650 to 850 repertoires of the first cohort. In addition to the first cohort of several hundred subjects, a separate validation cohort of approximately 130 different subjects was used. High-throughput TCR immunosequencing, statistical association of individual TCRs with disease status, and machine learning were combined to predict cytomegalovirus infection status. The study was designed to test whether signatures of past pathogen exposure could be identified by cataloging public T cell receptors. On the study overall, not on this receptor specifically: In both the original and validation cohorts, the classifier was reported to diagnose cytomegalovirus status with high specificity and sensitivity. The authors suggested that the approach could potentially be generalized to other disease states and immunological phenotypes. Three of the identified cytomegalovirus-associated TCR beta chains were confirmed in vitro to be specific for cytomegalovirus antigens. Across donors, most TCR sequences were observed very rarely, whereas some public TCRs were present in many individuals. A later analysis found that TCRs clustered in the first cohort also tended to co-occur in the roughly 120 validation repertoires, with approximately 93% of cluster scores above 0. A later analysis lacked HLA typing for the validation cohort, so it scored co-occurrence in that cohort across all 110 or so repertoires. The study listed 164 TCR beta chains as associated with cytomegalovirus.

Inclusive of the bounding cysteine and phenylalanine, the CDR3 is 16 residues long. The retained sequence is limited to the CDR3, 48 bases, with the frame set at the first base. CDR1 and CDR2 are read off the germline V gene as SGHDT and YYEEEE. V lost 5 bases and J lost 3 bases, and the count of bases not matched to a germline gene is 14. This clone was picked up one time. Its recognized antigen is unknown. No much larger clone is present one base from it, and per-base qualities are unavailable. The donors were included in the validation cohort of some 110 subjects, a group kept apart from the roughly 700-subject first cohort. The library was made by the immunoSEQ multiplex PCR assay. In the paper's pipeline: To diagnose cytomegalovirus status from the catalog of TCR beta chain sequences, a statistical classification framework was built. This is the immuneACCESS table as TCRdb keeps it, with only in-frame sequences that have V and J called. A part of the clones is gone; compared with another copy, unresolved V genes explain less than half, and the rest is unexplained. The DNA gave D and trimming, while V, J and clone size come from that table. Counted in this sample were around 60,000 clones; approximately 90% of them appeared once. The leading ten clones occupy 1% to 1.5% of the sample.

Sequencing input: PBMCs. The sequence links TRBV5-6 to TRBJ2-7; TRBD2 matches 7 bases in the middle. The clonotype comes from a woman aged 18 to 35 in good health and CMV-seronegative. The CDR3 loop reads CASSSPRGERNYEQYF. The DNA reads as follows: TGTGCCAGCAGTTCTCCCCGGGGGGAGAGAAACTACGAGCAGTACTTC.